Below are 21 T cell receptor beta chains sequenced from a single sample in a study of cytomegalovirus exposure and HLA in healthy donors. The PCR used 60 Vbeta and 13 Jbeta primers. Sequenced by immunoSEQ multiplex PCR; TCRdb stores in-frame clones only, minus some. The sample shows roughly 84,000 clones, around 80% of them seen only once. Sequenced input: PBMCs. Receptor source: a human donor in good health.

This clone was detected many times. V is TRBV27 and J is TRBJ1-5; no clear D gene. Between the trimmed V and J ends, which lost 1 base and 5 bases, there was a span of 9 bases. This CDR3 contains 14 residues. From germline, CDR1 is MNHEY and CDR2 SMNVEV (reference sequence). CDR3: CASSLFRSDQPQHF. CDR3 coding DNA: TGTGCCAGCAGTTTATTCAGAAGCGATCAGCCCCAGCATTTT.

This clone was detected a few times. The chain carries TRBV6-1 and TRBJ2-6; a weak D match, TRBD1 (6 bases). This CDR3 spans 15 amino acids. Looked up from germline, CDR1 is MNHNS and CDR2 is SASEGT. V lost 3 bases to trimming and J lost 0 bases, with 6 bases between them. The CDR3 DNA follows: TGTGCCAGCAGTGAGGACAGCTCTGGGGCCAACGTCCTGACTTTC. Protein: CASSEDSSGANVLTF.

The chain has TRBV6-5 and TRBJ1-3; 7 bases are shared with TRBD1. With V trimmed by 6 bases and J by 8 bases, 7 bases remained unmatched. The CDR3 is made up of 13 amino acids. Germline-derived CDR1 and CDR2 are MNHEY and SVGAGI. CDR3 sequence reads: CASRLQGSDTIYF. CDR3 DNA sequence: TGTGCCAGCAGACTACAGGGGTCCGACACCATATATTTT.

The CDR3 is CASTKLAGGPDTQYF. The CDR3 nucleotides are TGTGCCAGCACGAAACTAGCGGGGGGGCCAGATACGCAGTATTTT. The chain joins TRBV2 to TRBJ2-3, with TRBD2 identical over 13 bases. The CDR3 covers 15 residues. Germline V gives CDR1 SNHLY, CDR2 FYNNEI. Unmatched junction bases numbered 5, after V lost 7 bases and J lost 4 bases.

CDR3 bases: TGTGCCAGCAGCAACACTAAAAGCTCCTACAATGAGCAGTTCTTC. Translated: CASSNTKSSYNEQFF. The chain combines TRBV13 with TRBJ2-1; no definite D call. Looked up from germline, CDR1 is PRHDT and CDR2 is FYEKMQ (reference sequence). The CDR3 runs 15 residues. V lost 5 bases, J lost 0 bases, and 11 bases lay in between.

This sequence joins TRBV6-5 and TRBJ1-3; 7 bases are a match to TRBD1. The germline gives CDR1 MNHEY, CDR2 SVGAGI. The CDR3 length is 15 residues. After removal of 4 bases from V and 4 bases from J, the junction contained 7 bases not matched to a gene. The chain's CDR3 is CASSSSGTEGNTIYF. CDR3 DNA: TGTGCCAGCAGTTCCTCAGGGACAGAAGGAAACACCATATATTTT.

This rearrangement joins TRBV7-6 to TRBJ2-3; D not certain. Germline assignment: CDR1 SGHVS and CDR2 FNYEAQ. This CDR3 is 16 amino acids long. V gave up 5 bases and J gave up 0 bases, with 15 bases separating them. The CDR3 nucleotides read TGTGCCAGCAGCCCCCGGTCGGCGGCTAGCACAGATACGCAGTATTTT. This encodes CASSPRSAASTDTQYF. Together with reference TRBV7-6 and TRBJ2-3, the CDR3 gives the full variable domain: GAGVSQSPRYKVTKRGQDVALRCDPISGHVSLYWYRQALGQGPEFLTYFNYEAQQDKSGLPNDRFSAERPEGSISTLTIQRTEQRDSAMYRCASSPRSAASTDTQYFGPGTRLTVL.

The genes are TRBV27 and TRBJ2-7; D is possibly TRBD1 (5 bases). The V end lost 5 bases, the J end lost 0 bases, and 5 bases lay between the germline ends. CDR3 length: 12 amino acids. In germline, CDR1 is MNHEY, CDR2 SMNVEV (reference sequence). CDR3: CASSGASYEQYF. CDR3 bases: TGTGCCAGCAGTGGGGCCTCCTACGAGCAGTACTTC.

DNA of the CDR3: TGCGCCAGCAGCCAAGTGGGACAGGGAGGAAGAAGGTACTATGGCTACACCTTC. Protein product: CASSQVGQGGRRYYGYTF. The J gene is TRBJ1-2, the V gene TRBV4-1, with TRBD1 matching over 9 bases. Looked up from germline, CDR1 is MGHRA and CDR2 is YSYEKL. Unmatched junction bases numbered 12, after V lost 1 base and J lost 3 bases. This CDR3 is built from 18 residues.

The chain links TRBV5-1 to TRBJ2-2, with 7 bases that match TRBD2. V trimming: 7 bases; J trimming: 0 bases; junction bases outside the gene matches: 6. The germline V gene encodes CDR1 SGHRS and CDR2 YFSETQ. The CDR3 contains 15 residues. DNA of the CDR3: TGCGCCAGCGGCCCAAGCGGGGCGAACACCGGGGAGCTGTTTTTT. Protein product: CASGPSGANTGELFF.

The chain carries TRBV7-2 and TRBJ1-2; TRBD1 might be the D (6 bases). The V gene's germline CDR1 is SGHTA and CDR2 FQGNSA. CDR3 length: 15 residues. Trimming took off 5 bases at V and 9 bases at J, with 22 bases between the two ends. The CDR3 coding sequence is TGTGCCAGCAGCGAAGGGGGGGCTTGGGGTACTAGCTACACCTTC. Residues: CASSEGGAWGTSYTF.

The chain recombines TRBV5-8 with TRBJ2-1; a weak D match, TRBD2 (6 bases). Germline V gene lookup returns CDR1 SGHTS and CDR2 YDEGEE. The germline V and J ends were trimmed by 2 bases and 0 bases, with 9 bases remaining between them. The CDR3 sequence is 15 residues long. CDR3 nucleotide sequence: TGTGCCAGCAGCTTTGGACTAAACTCCTACAATGAGCAGTTCTTC. Protein: CASSFGLNSYNEQFF.

In this sample, this clone turned up once. The chain carries TRBV5-1 and TRBJ1-2; 12 bases match TRBD1. The CDR3 has 15 amino acids. Germline assignment: CDR1 SGHRS and CDR2 YFSETQ. Trimming at V came to 4 bases and at J to 4 bases, leaving 5 bases not matched to a gene. The CDR3 protein is CASSPMGQGAYGYTF. The CDR3 region has the DNA TGCGCCAGCAGCCCGATGGGACAGGGGGCCTATGGCTACACCTTC. The variable domain in full, completed from reference TRBV5-1 and TRBJ1-2, reads KAGVTQTPRYLIKTRGQQVTLSCSPISGHRSVSWYQQTPGQGLQFLFEYFSETQRNKGNFPGRFSGRQFSNSRSEMNVSTLELGDSALYLCASSPMGQGAYGYTFGSGTRLTVV.

The V and J genes are TRBV6-5 and TRBJ1-5; D is undetermined. This CDR3 is 13 amino acids long. Per germline, CDR1 MNHEY and CDR2 SVGAGI. Trimming took off 6 bases at V and 7 bases at J, with 13 bases between the two ends. The CDR3 loop reads CASRIRREQPQHF. The DNA for the CDR3 is TGTGCCAGCAGGATAAGGAGGGAACAGCCCCAGCATTTT.

CDR3 bases: TGCAGCGTTGAATCTTTAAGGGGGTCCTCACTAGCTAACTATGGCTACACCTTC. Translation gives CSVESLRGSSLANYGYTF. This sequence joins TRBV29-1 and TRBJ1-2; possible D gene TRBD1, 6 bases. Trimming stripped 2 bases from V and 0 bases from J, with 22 bases between. The germline V gene has CDR1 SQVTM and CDR2 ANQGSEA. The CDR3 contains 18 residues.

The chain recombines TRBV5-1 with TRBJ2-1, with TRBD1 as a possible D gene (5 bases). The germline V gene encodes CDR1 SGHRS and CDR2 YFSETQ. This CDR3 is 14 amino acids long. The V gene lost 1 base and the J gene lost 8 bases, with 13 bases spanning the gap. CDR3 residues: CASSLMRTNYEQFF. CDR3 coding DNA: TGCGCCAGCAGCTTGATGCGGACAAATTATGAGCAGTTCTTC.

The chain is built from TRBV2 and TRBJ2-5; tentatively, D is TRBD2 (7 bases). Germline V gene data show CDR1 as SNHLY and CDR2 as FYNNEI. This CDR3 spans 14 amino acids. Trimming stripped 3 bases from V and 4 bases from J, with 12 bases between. The CDR3 protein is CASSERGGSETQYF. The CDR3 nucleotides are TGTGCCAGCAGTGAGAGGGGGGGCTCAGAGACCCAGTACTTC.

V usage is TRBV6-1 and J usage is TRBJ1-1; possibly TRBD1 for D (5 bases). Trimming removed 6 bases from V and 2 bases from J, with 13 bases in between. The CDR3 sequence is 14 residues long. Germline assignment: CDR1 MNHNS and CDR2 SASEGT. CDR3 nucleotide sequence: TGTGCCAGCAGGCCGACAGTTACCAACACTGAAGCTTTCTTT. Translating gives CASRPTVTNTEAFF.

This clone has just a few counts. V is TRBV6-6 and J is TRBJ1-2, with D perhaps matching TRBD1 (5 bases). Trimming took 5 bases from V and 4 from J, leaving 8 bases between them. The CDR3 covers 12 residues. In germline, CDR1 is MNHNY, CDR2 SVGAGI (reference sequence). CDR3 amino acids: CASSTDIYGYTF. The CDR3 region has the DNA TGTGCCAGCAGTACGGACATCTATGGCTACACCTTC.

To note about this clone: The sample carries other DNA sequences with the same CDR3. This chain links TRBV19 with TRBJ1-2; 9 nucleotides align to TRBD1. The V segment lost 6 bases and the J segment 6 bases; nucleotides outside the gene matches: 5. The CDR3 contains 13 residues. CDR1 and CDR2 from the germline V gene are LNHDA and SQIVND (reference sequence). The CDR3 coding sequence is TGTGCCAGTAGCCGCGGACAGGGGAATGGCTACACCTTC. Translating gives CASSRGQGNGYTF. The full variable domain, rest sourced from reference TRBV19 and TRBJ1-2, is DGGITQSPKYLFRKEGQNVTLSCEQNLNHDAMYWYRQDPGQGLRLIYYSQIVNDFQKGDIAEGYSVSREKKESFPLTVTSAQKNPTAFYLCASSRGQGNGYTFGSGTRLTVV.

V and J are TRBV2 and TRBJ2-1; 11 bases map to TRBD2. The V gene end was trimmed by 2 bases and the J gene end by 7 bases; junction bases not matched to a gene: 4. CDR1 and CDR2 (germline): SNHLY, FYNNEI. The CDR3 extends over 15 amino acids. The CDR3 DNA follows: TGTGCCAGCAGTGAAATGGGACTAGCGGATAATGAGCAGTTCTTC. Amino acids: CASSEMGLADNEQFF.